This T cell receptor beta chain emerged from a study of blood T cell repertoires in COVID-19. There are 15 residues in the CDR3. Germline trimming cut 5 bases from V and 6 bases from J; bases unmatched to any gene: 12. The germline gives CDR1 SGHVS, CDR2 FNYEAQ. Sequencing was performed with immunoSEQ multiplex PCR; in TCRdb, only in-frame clones are kept and a portion is missing. Of some 300,000 clones listed, more than 75% are singletons. Donors were grouped by their self-reported clinical history. Each recovered donor of Cohort 3 presented with two negative PCRs, clearance, or symptom resolution. The sample comprised PBMCs or T cells enriched from blood (not recorded which). The sequence came from a woman in her 30s who had recovered from COVID-19. The chain joins TRBV7-6 to TRBJ1-2; 7 positions agree with TRBD1. CDR3: CASSLRRDSLNGYTF. DNA of the CDR3: TGTGCCAGCAGCCTTCGCCGGGACAGCCTGAATGGCTACACCTTC.